This T cell receptor beta chain was observed in a study of blood T cell repertoires in COVID-19. Authors' processing steps: How many nucleated cells were present was estimated from reference gene primer amplification. The protocol was immunoSEQ multiplex PCR, while the TCRdb copy is restricted to in-frame clones and leaves out a portion. The DNA was the basis for D and trimming; V, J and clone size are from that table. The profile shows about 320,000 clones, roughly 87% of them singletons. Participants were aged 18 to 89 years, lived in roughly 25 US areas, and enrolled virtually. Participants were placed into cohorts based on the clinical history they reported. Before being deemed recovered, Cohort 3 donors had two negative PCRs, clearance, or symptom resolution. Germline assignment: CDR1 GTSNPN and CDR2 SVGIG (reference sequence). The CDR3 length is 17 residues. J gave up 0 bases and V 5 bases, and 10 bases lay outside the gene matches.

The material sequenced was PBMCs or T cells enriched from blood (not recorded which). The V gene is TRBV30, the J gene TRBJ2-1; 10 nucleotides agree with TRBD1. This sequence originates from a woman between 25 and 40 years old who had recovered from COVID-19. DNA of the CDR3: TGTGCCTGGCGGACAGGGGGGACCTTAAGCTCCTACAATGAGCAGTTCTTC. Translating it yields CAWRTGGTLSSYNEQFF.